This T cell receptor beta chain came from a study of a mutant IDH1 vaccine in newly diagnosed glioma (dated by TCRdb to the early 2020s). For the study in its entirety: Vaccination was initiated 4-6 weeks after radiotherapy alone, or concurrently with temozolomide cycles in the chemotherapy-containing groups. Prior to enrollment, standard therapy consisting of radiotherapy alone, temozolomide alone, or radiochemotherapy with temozolomide had been administered to patients, with the combination being received by most patients. Of the approximately 30 treated patients, about 62% were male and approximately 40% were female, and a mean age of around 40 years was recorded. For exploratory analyses, longitudinal TCRB deep sequencing was carried out in more than 20 treated patients wherever samples were available. Peripheral blood was collected at six visits: V03 (baseline), V05, V07, V10, V12 and V13. The week-35 safety follow-up was designated visit V12, and the week-47 end of study was designated visit V13.

Concerning this clone: No cognate antigen has been identified for it. Per-base qualities were not stored, and no clone one base away is much larger.

The library relied on the immunoSEQ multiplex PCR assay. Rearranged TCR beta chain sequences were amplified with the hsTCRB Kit following the manufacturer's protocol. An Illumina MiSeq was used to sequence the TCRB libraries. In the paper's pipeline: Demultiplexing, trimming and gene mapping were performed with the kit vendor's proprietary platform. The immuneACCESS repertoire file appears here via TCRdb, limited to in-frame rearrangements. These files lack a portion of the clones; in checked studies, under half of the deficit traces to unresolved V genes, and the cause of the others is not known. That table supplies the V and J calls and clone size; D and trimming were determined from the DNA. Across this sample there are about 69,000 clones, with about 87% seen only once. The biggest ten clones account for roughly 2% of the sample. CDR1 and CDR2 are read off the germline V gene as SNHLY and FYNNEI. Reading from cysteine to phenylalanine, the CDR3 counts 12 amino acids. Left in the record is the CDR3 DNA by itself, 36 bases read in frame from the first base. V is cut back by 8 bases and J by 4 bases, with 4 bases in the junction unmatched.

Broader findings and caveats from the paper: Immune responses induced by the vaccine were seen in 90% to 95% of patients across multiple MHC alleles. Availability determined which PBMC samples were chosen for TCRB deep sequencing. It was noted by the authors that analyses of patient blood samples could not be reproduced owing to sample limitations. No apparent relationship was observed between pseudoprogression and alterations in the top peripheral T cell clonotypes detected by TCRB sequencing.

The sample's time point label, decoded: week 35, safety follow-up. Each vaccine dose was 300 ug of a 20-mer mutant IDH1 peptide in Montanide, given subcutaneously with topical imiquimod. Across visits V03 through V10, patients got a total of eight vaccinations, given in weeks 1, 3, 5, 7, 11, 15, 19 and 23. All donors had newly diagnosed IDH1-mutant astrocytomas of WHO grade 3 or 4 that showed loss of nuclear ATRX. The samples were drawn from NOA16, a multicentre, single-arm, open-label phase I trial in Germany that tested a mutant IDH1 peptide vaccine in humans for the first time. The DNeasy Blood and Tissue Kit was used to extract genomic DNA from EDTA blood for TCRB sequencing.

The sequence derives from a man aged 25 to 40 with glioma. The rearrangement joined TRBV2 to TRBJ2-7, with TRBD1 identical over 8 junction bases. The specimen was PBMCs, collected from a glioma patient whose treatment included an IDH1 peptide vaccine. The CDR3 in this case is CASGRTGYEQYF. The nucleotide sequence is TGTGCCAGCGGACGGACAGGGTACGAGCAGTACTTC.